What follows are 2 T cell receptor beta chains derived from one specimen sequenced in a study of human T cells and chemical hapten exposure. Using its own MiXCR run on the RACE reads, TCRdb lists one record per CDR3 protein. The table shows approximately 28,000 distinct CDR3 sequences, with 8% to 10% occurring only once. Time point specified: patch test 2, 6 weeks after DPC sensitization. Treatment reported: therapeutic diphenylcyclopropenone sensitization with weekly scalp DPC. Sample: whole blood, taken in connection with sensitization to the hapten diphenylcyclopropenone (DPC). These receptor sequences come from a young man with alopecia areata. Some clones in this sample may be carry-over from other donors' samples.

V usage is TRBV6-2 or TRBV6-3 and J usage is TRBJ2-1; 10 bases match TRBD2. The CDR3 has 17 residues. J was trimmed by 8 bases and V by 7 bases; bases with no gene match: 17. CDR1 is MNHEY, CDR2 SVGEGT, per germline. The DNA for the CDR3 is TGTGCCAGCAAAAGAAGCAGCGGGAGGGTCTCTATGGATGAGCAGTTCTTC. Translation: CASKRSSGRVSMDEQFF.

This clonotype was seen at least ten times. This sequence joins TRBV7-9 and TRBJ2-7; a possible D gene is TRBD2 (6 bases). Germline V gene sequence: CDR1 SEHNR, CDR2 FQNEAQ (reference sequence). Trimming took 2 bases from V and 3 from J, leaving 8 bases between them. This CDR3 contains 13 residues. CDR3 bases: TGTGCCAGCAGCTTAACTAGCAACTACGAGCAGTACTTC. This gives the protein CASSLTSNYEQYF.